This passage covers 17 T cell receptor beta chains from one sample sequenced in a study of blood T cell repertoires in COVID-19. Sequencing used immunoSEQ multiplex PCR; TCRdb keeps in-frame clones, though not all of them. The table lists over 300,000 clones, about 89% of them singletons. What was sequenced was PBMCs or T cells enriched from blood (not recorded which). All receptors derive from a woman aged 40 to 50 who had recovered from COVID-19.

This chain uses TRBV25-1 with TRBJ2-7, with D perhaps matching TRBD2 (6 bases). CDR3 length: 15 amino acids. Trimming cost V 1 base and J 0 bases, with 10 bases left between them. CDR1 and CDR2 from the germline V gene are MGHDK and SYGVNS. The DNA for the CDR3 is TGTGCCAGCAGTGAATCTCTAGCGTCCTCCTACGAGCAGTACTTC. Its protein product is CASSESLASSYEQYF.

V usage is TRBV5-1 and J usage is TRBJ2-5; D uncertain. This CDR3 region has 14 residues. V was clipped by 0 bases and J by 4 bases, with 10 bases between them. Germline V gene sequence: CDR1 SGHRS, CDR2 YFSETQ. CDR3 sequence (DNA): TGCGCCAGCAGCTTGGACCCCCCAGGAGAGACCCAGTACTTC. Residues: CASSLDPPGETQYF.

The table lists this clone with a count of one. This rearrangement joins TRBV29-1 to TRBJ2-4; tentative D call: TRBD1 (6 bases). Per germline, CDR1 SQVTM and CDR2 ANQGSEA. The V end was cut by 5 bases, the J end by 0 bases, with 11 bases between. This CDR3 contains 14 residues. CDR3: CSVLGAIAKNIQYF. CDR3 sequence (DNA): TGCAGCGTTTTGGGGGCCATAGCCAAAAACATTCAGTACTTC.

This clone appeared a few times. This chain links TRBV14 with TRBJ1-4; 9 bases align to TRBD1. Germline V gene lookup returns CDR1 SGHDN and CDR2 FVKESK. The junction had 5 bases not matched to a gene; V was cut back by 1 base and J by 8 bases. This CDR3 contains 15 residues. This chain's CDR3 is CASSQAQGAGEKLFF. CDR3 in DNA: TGTGCCAGCAGCCAAGCACAGGGGGCAGGAGAAAAACTGTTTTTT.

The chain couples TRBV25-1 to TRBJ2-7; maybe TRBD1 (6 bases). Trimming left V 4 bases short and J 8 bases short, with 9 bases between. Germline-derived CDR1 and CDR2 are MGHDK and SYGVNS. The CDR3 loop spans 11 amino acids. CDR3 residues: CASSGGRKQYF. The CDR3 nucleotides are TGTGCCAGCAGTGGGGGGCGGAAGCAGTACTTC.

CDR3 sequence (DNA): TGTGCCAGCAGTTTAGAGCTAGCGGCCGAGCAGTACTTC. This translates into CASSLELAAEQYF. The chain carries TRBV12-3 or TRBV12-4 and TRBJ2-7; 7 positions match TRBD2. J lost 6 bases, V lost 1 base, and 3 bases had no gene match. The CDR3 sequence is 13 residues long.

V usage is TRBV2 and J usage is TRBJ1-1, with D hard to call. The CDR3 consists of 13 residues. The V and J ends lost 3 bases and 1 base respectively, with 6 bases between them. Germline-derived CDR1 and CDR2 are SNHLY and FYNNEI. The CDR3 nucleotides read TGTGCCAGCAGTGACTACGGGAACACTGAAGCTTTCTTT. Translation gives CASSDYGNTEAFF.

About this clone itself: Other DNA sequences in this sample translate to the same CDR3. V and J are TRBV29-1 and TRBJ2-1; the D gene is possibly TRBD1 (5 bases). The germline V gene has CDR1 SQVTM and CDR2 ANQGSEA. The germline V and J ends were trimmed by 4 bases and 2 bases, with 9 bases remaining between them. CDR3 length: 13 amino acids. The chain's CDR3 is CSVVGDPYNEQFF. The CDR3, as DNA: TGCAGCGTTGTAGGGGATCCCTACAATGAGCAGTTCTTC.

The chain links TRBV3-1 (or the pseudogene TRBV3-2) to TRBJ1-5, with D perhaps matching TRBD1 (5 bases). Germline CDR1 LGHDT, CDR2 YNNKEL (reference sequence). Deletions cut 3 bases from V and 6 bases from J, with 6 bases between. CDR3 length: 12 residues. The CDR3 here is CASSHGAQPQHF. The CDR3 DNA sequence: TGTGCCAGCAGCCATGGGGCTCAGCCCCAGCATTTT.

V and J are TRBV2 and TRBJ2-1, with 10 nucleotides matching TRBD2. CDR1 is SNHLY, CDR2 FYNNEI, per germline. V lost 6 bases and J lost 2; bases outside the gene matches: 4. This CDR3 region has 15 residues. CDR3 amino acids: CASSRAGGPYNEQFF. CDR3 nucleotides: TGTGCCAGCAGCCGAGCGGGGGGGCCCTACAATGAGCAGTTCTTC.

The CDR3: CASSQGLAGNSYEQYF. In nucleotides, the CDR3 is TGTGCCAGCAGCCAGGGACTAGCGGGCAACTCCTACGAGCAGTACTTC. The rearrangement links TRBV3-1 (or the pseudogene TRBV3-2) to TRBJ2-7, with 12 bases that match TRBD2. The CDR3 sequence is 16 residues long. Germline CDR1 reads LGHDT; CDR2 reads YNNKEL (reference sequence). The V gene end was trimmed by 3 bases and the J gene end by 0 bases; junction bases not matched to a gene: 3.

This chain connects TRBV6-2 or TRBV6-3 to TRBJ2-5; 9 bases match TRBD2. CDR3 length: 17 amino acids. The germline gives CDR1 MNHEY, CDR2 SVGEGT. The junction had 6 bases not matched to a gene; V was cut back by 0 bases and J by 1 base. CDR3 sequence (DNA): TGTGCCAGCAGTTACTCAGCTAGCGGGATGTTCCAAGAGACCCAGTACTTC. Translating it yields CASSYSASGMFQETQYF.

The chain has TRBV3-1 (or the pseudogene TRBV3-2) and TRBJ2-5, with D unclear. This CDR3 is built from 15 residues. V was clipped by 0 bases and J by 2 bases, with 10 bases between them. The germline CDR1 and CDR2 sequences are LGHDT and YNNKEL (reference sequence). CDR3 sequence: CASSQEYAVQETQYF. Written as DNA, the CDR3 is TGTGCCAGCAGCCAAGAGTATGCAGTACAAGAGACCCAGTACTTC.

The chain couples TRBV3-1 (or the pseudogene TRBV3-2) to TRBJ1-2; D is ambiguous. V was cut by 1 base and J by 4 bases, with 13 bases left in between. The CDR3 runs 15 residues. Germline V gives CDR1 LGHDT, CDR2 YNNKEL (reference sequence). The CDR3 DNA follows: TGTGCCAGCAGCCAAGCTGCGAGGAGCATCTATGGCTACACCTTC. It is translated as CASSQAARSIYGYTF.

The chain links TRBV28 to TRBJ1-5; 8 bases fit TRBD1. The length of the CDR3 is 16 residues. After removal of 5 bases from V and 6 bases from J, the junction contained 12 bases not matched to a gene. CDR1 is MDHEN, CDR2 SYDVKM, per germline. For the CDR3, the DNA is TGTGCCAGCAGTATACCCTCTCAGGGGGCGGGTCAGCCCCAGCATTTT. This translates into CASSIPSQGAGQPQHF.

This chain's CDR3 is CASSSFSGDQPQHF. In DNA form, the CDR3 reads TGTGCCAGTAGTAGTTTCAGCGGGGACCAGCCCCAGCATTTT. This rearrangement joins TRBV19 to TRBJ1-5; TRBD1 might be the D (5 bases). V was trimmed by 4 bases and J by 7 bases, leaving 14 bases between them. There are 14 residues in the CDR3. Germline V gene sequence: CDR1 LNHDA, CDR2 SQIVND (reference sequence). The variable domain in full, with the rest retrieved from reference TRBV19 and TRBJ1-5, is DGGITQSPKYLFRKEGQNVTLSCEQNLNHDAMYWYRQDPGQGLRLIYYSQIVNDFQKGDIAEGYSVSREKKESFPLTVTSAQKNPTAFYLCASSSFSGDQPQHFGDGTRLSIL.

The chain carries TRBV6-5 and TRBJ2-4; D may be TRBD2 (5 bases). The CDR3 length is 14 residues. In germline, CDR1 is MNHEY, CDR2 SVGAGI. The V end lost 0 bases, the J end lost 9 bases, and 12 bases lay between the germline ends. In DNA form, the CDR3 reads TGTGCCAGCAGTTACTCCCCGGACTCTGCCATTCAGTACTTC. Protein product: CASSYSPDSAIQYF.